A selection of T cell receptor beta chains follows, all from one sample in a study of T-cell reconstitution after alpha-beta-depleted transplantation in children. TCRdb re-called the PCR reads through MiXCR, storing one row per CDR3 protein. The table lists about 410,000 distinct CDR3 sequences, 20% of them singletons. This specimen was PBMCs from the stem cell graft donor, taken from the stem cell graft. The source is a human donor who donated a stem cell graft to a child with acute myeloid leukemia. CDR3s include the opening cysteine and the closing phenylalanine or tryptophan. A D gene is named only where the DNA matches it firmly. Size is stated for part of the rows, as once, few or many counts, or as a class when the clone is expanded.

J gene: TRBJ1-2; V gene: TRBV29-1; clone size: many; D gene: TRBD1; CDR3 protein: CSDYDRANGYTF; CDR3 DNA: TGCAGCGATTATGACAGGGCTAATGGCTACACCTTC
J gene: TRBJ2-5; V gene: TRBV4-2; clone size: few; D gene: TRBD2; CDR3 protein: CASSQGGLAGTQETQYF; CDR3 DNA: TGTGCCAGCAGCCAAGGAGGGCTAGCGGGGACGCAAGAGACCCAGTACTTC
J gene: TRBJ2-2; V gene: TRBV20-1; clone size: NA; D gene: NA; CDR3 protein: CSAEKRRETGELFF; CDR3 DNA: TGCAGTGCGGAGAAACGGAGGGAAACCGGGGAGCTGTTTTTT
J gene: TRBJ2-7; V gene: TRBV12-3/TRBV12-4; clone size: many; D gene: NA; CDR3 protein: CASRLRDLHEQYF; CDR3 DNA: TGTGCCAGCAGGCTCAGGGATCTCCACGAGCAGTACTTC
J gene: TRBJ1-1; V gene: TRBV19; clone size: many; D gene: NA; CDR3 protein: CASSQGMNTEAFF; CDR3 DNA: TGTGCCAGTAGTCAGGGTATGAACACTGAAGCTTTCTTT
J gene: TRBJ2-7; V gene: TRBV29-1; clone size: few; D gene: NA; CDR3 protein: CSVEEQGDYEQYF; CDR3 DNA: TGCAGCGTTGAAGAACAGGGCGACTACGAGCAGTACTTC
J gene: TRBJ2-3; V gene: TRBV30; clone size: NA; D gene: TRBD2; CDR3 protein: CAWSAGRSSDTQYF; CDR3 DNA: TGTGCCTGGAGCGCCGGGAGGTCGTCAGATACGCAGTATTTT
J gene: TRBJ2-7; V gene: TRBV5-1; clone size: few; D gene: TRBD1; CDR3 protein: CASSPGSTGGLYEQYF; CDR3 DNA: TGCGCCAGCAGCCCAGGGTCGACAGGGGGCCTCTACGAGCAGTACTTC
J gene: TRBJ2-7; V gene: TRBV20-1; clone size: many; D gene: TRBD2; CDR3 protein: CSARLAGGPREQYF; CDR3 DNA: TGCAGTGCAAGACTAGCGGGAGGGCCGCGCGAGCAGTACTTC
J gene: TRBJ2-1; V gene: TRBV9; clone size: many; D gene: TRBD2; CDR3 protein: CASSDAGLAGVEQFF; CDR3 DNA: TGTGCCAGCAGCGACGCGGGACTAGCGGGAGTCGAGCAGTTCTTC
J gene: TRBJ1-2; V gene: TRBV30; clone size: NA; D gene: TRBD1; CDR3 protein: CAWSVDRGKYGYTF; CDR3 DNA: TGTGCCTGGAGTGTAGACAGGGGGAAATATGGCTACACCTTC
J gene: TRBJ2-1; V gene: TRBV3-1; clone size: few; D gene: NA; CDR3 protein: CASSLQAGSYNEQFF; CDR3 DNA: TGTGCCAGCAGCCTTCAAGCGGGCAGCTACAATGAGCAGTTCTTC
J gene: TRBJ2-1; V gene: TRBV18; clone size: few; D gene: NA; CDR3 protein: CASYASGYYSNEQFF; CDR3 DNA: TGTGCCAGCTACGCCTCGGGCTATTACTCTAATGAGCAGTTCTTC
J gene: TRBJ1-1; V gene: TRBV20-1; clone size: few; D gene: NA; CDR3 protein: CSAPFISTASWEKPEAFF; CDR3 DNA: TGCAGTGCCCCTTTTATCTCGACAGCCTCGTGGGAGAAGCCTGAAGCTTTCTTT
J gene: TRBJ2-7; V gene: TRBV20-1; clone size: many; D gene: NA; CDR3 protein: CSAVKTGRYEQYF; CDR3 DNA: TGCAGTGCTGTTAAAACAGGGCGCTACGAGCAGTACTTC
J gene: TRBJ1-3; V gene: TRBV15; clone size: NA; D gene: NA; CDR3 protein: CATSREPQGRSGNTIYF; CDR3 DNA: TGTGCCACCAGCAGAGAACCCCAGGGTCGGTCTGGAAACACCATATATTTT
J gene: TRBJ2-3; V gene: TRBV10-3; clone size: few; D gene: NA; CDR3 protein: CAMRDGGLDTQYF; CDR3 DNA: TGTGCCATGAGAGACGGGGGGCTGGATACGCAGTATTTT
J gene: TRBJ2-1; V gene: TRBV6-1; clone size: many; D gene: NA; CDR3 protein: CASRRGNEQFF; CDR3 DNA: TGTGCCAGCCGTCGGGGCAATGAGCAGTTCTTC
J gene: TRBJ2-2; V gene: TRBV29-1; clone size: NA; D gene: TRBD2; CDR3 protein: CSVEKAGAGELFF; CDR3 DNA: TGCAGCGTTGAAAAAGCGGGAGCCGGGGAGCTGTTTTTT
J gene: TRBJ2-5; V gene: TRBV24-1; clone size: NA; D gene: NA; CDR3 protein: CATRDRSETQYF; CDR3 DNA: TGTGCCACCAGGGACAGATCCGAGACCCAGTACTTC
J gene: TRBJ2-7; V gene: TRBV5-1; clone size: NA; D gene: NA; CDR3 protein: CASSLGDPRSSEQYF; CDR3 DNA: TGCGCCAGCAGCTTGGGGGACCCGCGATCGAGCGAGCAGTACTTC
J gene: TRBJ2-1; V gene: TRBV5-6; clone size: NA; D gene: NA; CDR3 protein: CASSLGGYYNEQFF; CDR3 DNA: TGTGCCAGCAGCTTGGGGGGTTACTACAATGAGCAGTTCTTC
J gene: TRBJ2-7; V gene: TRBV5-1; clone size: few; D gene: NA; CDR3 protein: CASSIDGYEQYF; CDR3 DNA: TGCGCCAGCAGCATTGACGGCTACGAGCAGTACTTC
J gene: TRBJ2-1; V gene: TRBV2; clone size: NA; D gene: TRBD1; CDR3 protein: CASSGGQGGNNEQFF; CDR3 DNA: TGTGCCAGCAGTGGGGGACAGGGCGGTAACAATGAGCAGTTCTTC
J gene: TRBJ2-5; V gene: TRBV7-3; clone size: NA; D gene: NA; CDR3 protein: CASSTTGLAGETQYF; CDR3 DNA: TGTGCCAGCAGCACTACAGGGTTGGCCGGCGAGACCCAGTACTTC